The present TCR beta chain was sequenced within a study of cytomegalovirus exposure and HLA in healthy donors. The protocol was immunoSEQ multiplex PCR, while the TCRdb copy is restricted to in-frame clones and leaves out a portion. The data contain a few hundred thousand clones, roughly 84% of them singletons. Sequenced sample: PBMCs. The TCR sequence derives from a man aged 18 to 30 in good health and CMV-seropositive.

CDR3 in DNA: TGCGCCAGCAGCGTTACCGGGACTTCGAACACCGGGGAGCTGTTTTTT. This translates into CASSVTGTSNTGELFF. The rearrangement links TRBV5-1 to TRBJ2-2; D perhaps matches TRBD2 (6 bases). This CDR3 has 16 amino acids. V lost 4 bases and J lost 0, with 13 bases in between. CDR1 is SGHRS and CDR2 is YFSETQ in the germline V gene.